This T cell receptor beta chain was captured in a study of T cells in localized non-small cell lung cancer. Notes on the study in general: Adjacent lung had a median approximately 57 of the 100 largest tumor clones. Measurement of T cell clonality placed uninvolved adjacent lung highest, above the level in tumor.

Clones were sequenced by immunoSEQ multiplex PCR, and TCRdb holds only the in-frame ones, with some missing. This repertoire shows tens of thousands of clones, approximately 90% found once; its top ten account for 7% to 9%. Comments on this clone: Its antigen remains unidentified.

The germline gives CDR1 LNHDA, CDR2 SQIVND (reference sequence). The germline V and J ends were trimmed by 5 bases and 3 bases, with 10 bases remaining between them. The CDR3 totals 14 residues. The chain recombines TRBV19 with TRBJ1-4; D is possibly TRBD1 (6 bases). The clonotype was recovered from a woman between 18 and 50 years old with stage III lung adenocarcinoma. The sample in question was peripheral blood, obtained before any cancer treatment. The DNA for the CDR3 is TGTGCCAGTAGTCGGCAGGGGTCTAATGAAAAACTGTTTTTT. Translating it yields CASSRQGSNEKLFF.